The 8 T cell receptor beta chains below all came from one sample that was sequenced in a study of blood T cell repertoires in COVID-19. The assay was immunoSEQ multiplex PCR, and TCRdb's table has in-frame clones only and misses some. In the table there are more than 6,000 clones, just over 85% of which are singletons. The source material was peripheral blood. These receptors came from a human donor with active COVID-19. The donor label of this sample is uncertain.

This rearrangement joins TRBV5-4 to TRBJ1-5; TRBD1 agrees at 9 bases. The J segment lost 3 bases and the V segment lost 4 bases, leaving 8 bases of the junction unmatched. CDR3 length equals 16 residues. Germline CDR1 reads SGHNT; CDR2 reads YYREEE (reference sequence). CDR3 loop: CASSKGTGKSNQPQHF. Here the CDR3 DNA reads TGTGCCAGCAGCAAAGGGACAGGGAAGTCCAATCAGCCCCAGCATTTT.

This clone was recorded only once. The rearrangement joins TRBV5-8 to TRBJ2-3; perhaps TRBD2 as D (6 bases). Trimming took 2 bases from V and 2 from J, leaving 18 bases between them. Looked up from germline, CDR1 is SGHTS and CDR2 is YDEGEE. This CDR3 is 17 amino acids long. The CDR3 DNA reads as TGTGCCAGCAGCTTTATGAGGTCGGGACTCCTCACAGATACGCAGTATTTT. It encodes CASSFMRSGLLTDTQYF.

This chain joins TRBV6-2 or TRBV6-3 and TRBJ2-7; D is perhaps TRBD1 (5 bases). Germline CDR1 and CDR2: MNHEY and SVGEGT. Trimming removed 4 bases from V and 2 bases from J, with 9 bases in between. The length of the CDR3 is 13 residues. The CDR3 here is CASSLQATYEQYF. CDR3 nucleotide sequence: TGTGCCAGCAGTTTACAGGCGACCTACGAGCAGTACTTC.

This sequence joins TRBV28 and TRBJ1-5, with D uncertain. CDR1 MDHEN and CDR2 SYDVKM come from the germline V gene. V was cut by 6 bases and J by 4 bases, with 7 bases left in between. The CDR3 has 12 residues. CDR3 protein: CASRPRNQPQHF. Written as DNA, the CDR3 is TGTGCCAGCAGGCCGCGGAATCAGCCCCAGCATTTT.

The chain combines TRBV7-6 with TRBJ1-4, with TRBD1 identical over 10 bases. This CDR3 is 18 amino acids long. CDR1 is SGHVS, CDR2 FNYEAQ, per germline. V trimming: 3 bases; J trimming: 4 bases; junction bases outside the gene matches: 11. The CDR3 coding sequence is TGTGCCAGCAGCTTTAGCAATCTTCGGACAGGGGGTAATGAAAAACTGTTTTTT. Translating gives CASSFSNLRTGGNEKLFF.

V is TRBV4-1 and J is TRBJ1-2, with a possible D match to TRBD1 (6 bases). There are 15 residues in the CDR3. Germline V CDR1 and CDR2: MGHRA, YSYEKL. V was shortened by 3 bases and J by 4 bases, with 15 bases between the two germline ends. The CDR3 sequence is CASSQSTTGSYGYTF. The CDR3, as DNA: TGCGCCAGCAGCCAGTCAACTACAGGGTCCTATGGCTACACCTTC.

J is TRBJ2-3 and V is TRBV18, with TRBD1 matching 7 bases. The CDR3 totals 15 residues. The J segment lost 4 bases and the V segment lost 3 bases, leaving 7 bases of the junction unmatched. Germline loops: CDR1 KGHSH, CDR2 LQKENI. The chain's CDR3 is CASSPATGWSDTQYF. The DNA of the CDR3 is TGTGCCAGCTCACCGGCGACAGGGTGGTCAGATACGCAGTATTTT.

The sample holds a few counts of this clone. J is TRBJ2-7 and V is TRBV2, with 10 bases fitting TRBD2. The CDR3 is 15 residues long. J was trimmed by 4 bases and V by 6 bases; bases with no gene match: 9. Germline lookup yields CDR1 SNHLY and CDR2 FYNNEI. CDR3 coding DNA: TGTGCCAGCAGGGGGAGCGGGGGGGCCGCATACGAGCAGTACTTC. This codes for CASRGSGGAAYEQYF.